This T cell receptor (beta chain) is drawn from a study of graft-versus-host responses after intestinal transplantation (dated by TCRdb to the early 2020s). Regarding the study in general: Recipients received multivisceral, liver-intestinal, or isolated intestinal transplants. A cohort of 24 intestinal transplant recipients, including one retransplant, was enrolled, and a few patients lacking pretransplant specimens were excluded. Rather than being sequenced by the commercial service, samples from a few later patients were sequenced in-house on an Illumina MiSeq and processed with MiXCR. All recipients received anti-thymocyte globulin induction followed by maintenance tacrolimus and steroids for 3 to 4 years. Alloreactive clones were identified by sequencing pre-transplant mixed lymphocyte reaction products and comparing these products with unstimulated pre-transplant donor and recipient T cells. Donor T cell macrochimerism was defined as a peak of at least 4% donor T cells among recipient peripheral blood mononuclear cells. Graft-versus-host and host-versus-graft alloreactive T cell clones were tracked in the graft, circulation and bone marrow after intestinal transplantation using bulk TCR-beta CDR3 sequencing. Overall study outcomes, separate from this receptor: GvH clones turned up in recipient bone marrow, with some appearing earlier in ileal mucosa or blood, a pattern consistent with an intestinal mucosal origin. Early after transplant, declines in HvG clones were associated with peak levels of circulating GvH clones. High GvH to HvG T cell clonal ratios were observed in the allografts of patients with donor T cell macrochimerism. The conclusions were limited by the relatively low number and heterogeneity of the intestinal transplant patients.

The CDR3 measures 16 amino acids from cysteine to phenylalanine. The only DNA kept is the CDR3, 48 bases in frame from the first base. From the germline V gene, CDR1 is MGHRA and CDR2 is YSYEKL. V loses 0 bases of germline sequence and J loses 0 bases, and the interval between the two ends is 11 bases. What the time point label conveys for this sample: cells obtained before transplantation from donor or recipient. CD3+CD4+ and CD3+CD8+ populations were FACS-sorted from unstimulated pre-transplant donor and recipient cells taken from spleen or lymph nodes. Receptors were amplified or captured by the immunoSEQ multiplex PCR assay. For most patients, genomic DNA was isolated using the Qiagen DNeasy Blood and Tissue Kit and was shipped frozen to Adaptive Biotechnologies for TCR sequencing. For most patients, high-throughput TCR-beta CDR3 sequencing of genomic DNA was performed by Adaptive Biotechnologies. In the original analysis: Adaptive's ImmunoSEQ software was the source of the TCR sequencing data for 18 patients, while a few other patients were processed with MiXCR and VDJtools. To correct CD4 versus CD8 sorting errors, sequences present in both subsets at a frequency ratio below 5:1 were removed. CDR3 nucleotide sequences shared between donor and recipient were removed because the origin of such sequences could not be assigned. To be classed as alloreactive, a clone needed at least 2-fold expansion over unstimulated cells and a minimum CFSE-low frequency of 0.002% (template counts) or 0.001% (read counts). Mappable clones were those detected in sequenced pre-transplant spleen, lymph node, or MLR CFSE-low populations of the donor or recipient. The cumulative frequency of alloreactive clones was calculated as a percentage of all sequences, weighted by copy number. TCRdb holds this immuneACCESS table with in-frame rearrangements only. Some clones are missing; in checked studies, unresolved V genes explain under half, and the rest has no known cause. The D gene and trimming were derived from the DNA, and the V and J assignments and clone size from that table. Within this sample are 100,000 or so clones, with roughly 92% of them counted one time only. Approximately 0.18% of the sample rests with the top ten.

This clone has just one count. What this receptor recognizes is not known. No base quality information exists; no much larger clone differs at one position. This TCR was recovered from a human donor who received an intestinal transplant. The material was unstimulated CD4+ T cells sorted from spleen or lymph node cells, obtained before intestinal transplant. Rearrangement joined TRBV4-1 to TRBJ1-1; the D gene cannot be resolved reliably. The encoded CDR3 is CASSQDRYPMNTEAFF. At the DNA level, the sequence is TGCGCCAGCAGCCAAGATCGCTATCCCATGAACACTGAAGCTTTCTTT.